This record covers a single T cell receptor beta chain. The CDR3 has 12 residues. Trimming pared 11 bases from V and 6 bases from J, leaving 14 bases between. The germline CDR1 and CDR2 sequences are MNHEY and SMNVEV (reference sequence). The sample comes from a study of PD-1 and CTLA-4 blockade in melanoma. The assay was immunoSEQ multiplex PCR, and TCRdb's table has in-frame clones only and misses some. Of roughly 30,000 clones in the sample, about 91% were seen once. Sequencing was performed on CD8+ T cells from peripheral blood, taken from a patient given anti-PD-1 treatment. The source of this sequence is a human donor with melanoma. This chain connects TRBV27 to TRBJ2-1, with TRBD2 as a possible D gene (6 bases). In DNA, the CDR3 is TGTGCCGCGGGACTGTCCACCAATGAGCAGTTCTTC. Amino acids: CAAGLSTNEQFF.